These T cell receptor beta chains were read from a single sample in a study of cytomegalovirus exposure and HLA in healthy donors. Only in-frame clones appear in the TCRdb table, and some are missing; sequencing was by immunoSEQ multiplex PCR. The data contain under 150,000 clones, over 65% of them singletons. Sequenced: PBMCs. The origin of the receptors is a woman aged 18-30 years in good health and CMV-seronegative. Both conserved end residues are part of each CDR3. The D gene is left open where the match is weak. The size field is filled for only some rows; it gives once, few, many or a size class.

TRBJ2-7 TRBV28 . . TGTGCCAGCAGTTCCCCGGGAGAGAACTACGAGCAGTACTTC CASSSPGENYEQYF
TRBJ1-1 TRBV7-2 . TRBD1 TGTGCCAGCAGCTTAGCGGAGACAGGGACAAAAGCTTTCTTT CASSLAETGTKAFF
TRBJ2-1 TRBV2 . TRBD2 TGTGCCAGCAGTGACCGCGGGAGTTGGCGGGAGGGCCATGAGCAGTTCTTC CASSDRGSWREGHEQFF
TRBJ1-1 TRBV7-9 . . TGTGCCAGCAGCTTAAACGAGTGGCGAGGGAACACTGAAGCTTTCTTT CASSLNEWRGNTEAFF
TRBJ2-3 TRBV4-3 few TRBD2 TGCGCCAGCAGCCAAGACCGGGACTACAACACAGATACGCAGTATTTT CASSQDRDYNTDTQYF
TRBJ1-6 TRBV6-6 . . TGTGCCGCTGGGCAGGACTCTACCTATAATTCACCCCTCCACTTT CAAGQDSTYNSPLHF
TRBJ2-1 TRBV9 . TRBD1 TGTGCCAGCAGCGTAGCTCCCACAGGGGATAATGAGCAGTTCTTC CASSVAPTGDNEQFF
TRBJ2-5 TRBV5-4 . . TGTGCCAGCAGCTTGGTGGGCTCAGGAGGGGAGACCCAGTACTTC CASSLVGSGGETQYF
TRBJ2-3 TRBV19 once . TGTGCCAGTAGTATTCGCGGGGTAAGCACAGATACGCAGTATTTT CASSIRGVSTDTQYF
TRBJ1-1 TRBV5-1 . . TGCGCCAGCAGCTTGGTTGGGGGCTTGAACACTGAAGCTTTCTTT CASSLVGGLNTEAFF
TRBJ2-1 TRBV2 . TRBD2 TGTGCCAGCAGTGAAGTGTCCGGGAGGTCCTACAATGAGCAGTTCTTC CASSEVSGRSYNEQFF
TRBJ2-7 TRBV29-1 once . TGCAGCGTTGTCGGTGCGTCGGACGAGCAGTACTTC CSVVGASDEQYF
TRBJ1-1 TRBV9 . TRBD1 TGTGCCAGCAGCCTCGGACAGGGGGCGGGGAACACTGAAGCTTTCTTT CASSLGQGAGNTEAFF
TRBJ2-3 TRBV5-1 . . TGCGCCAGCAGCTTATTGGGAGCTAGCACAGATACGCAGTATTTT CASSLLGASTDTQYF
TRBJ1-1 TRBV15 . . TGTGCCACCAGCAGAGTTGGTGTGGCCACTGAAGCTTTCTTT CATSRVGVATEAFF
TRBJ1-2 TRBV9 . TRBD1 TGTGCCAGCAGACTTCAACAGGGGCCTAACTATGGCTACACCTTC CASRLQQGPNYGYTF
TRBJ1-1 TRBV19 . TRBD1 TGTGCCAGTACCGTGAGGACAGGGAACACTGAAGCTTTCTTT CASTVRTGNTEAFF
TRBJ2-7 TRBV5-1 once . TGCGCCAGCAGCCGAACAGGGTCCCCTCAGGTCTACGAGCAGTACTTC CASSRTGSPQVYEQYF
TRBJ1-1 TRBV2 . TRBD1 TGTGCCAGCAGTGGGGACAGGGGCGAAGCTTTCTTT CASSGDRGEAFF
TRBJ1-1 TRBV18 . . TGTGCCAGCTCACCGACATCTAACACTGAAGCTTTCTTT CASSPTSNTEAFF
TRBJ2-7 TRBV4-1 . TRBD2 TGCGCCAGCAGCCTTAGACTAGCGGCAGGGGCCTTCGAGCAGTACTTC CASSLRLAAGAFEQYF
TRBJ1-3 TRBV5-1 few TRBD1 TGCGCCAGCAGCTTGGGGGACAGCCTCTCTGGAAACACCATATATTTT CASSLGDSLSGNTIYF
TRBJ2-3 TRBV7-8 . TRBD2 TGTGCCAGCAGCTTGCGCGGGAGTACTACGCAGTATTTT CASSLRGSTTQYF
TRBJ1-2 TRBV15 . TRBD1 TGTGCCACCAGCAGAGGGGACAGTGGTGAGACTAACTATGGCTACACCTTC CATSRGDSGETNYGYTF
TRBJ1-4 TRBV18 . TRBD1 TGTGCCAGCTCACCAAAAAGCCAGGGGGCAACTAATGAAAAACTGTTTTTT CASSPKSQGATNEKLFF
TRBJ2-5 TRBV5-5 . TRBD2 TGTGCCAGCAGCTTGCCTAGCGGGCAAGAGACCCAGTACTTC CASSLPSGQETQYF
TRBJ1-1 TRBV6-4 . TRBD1 TGTGCCAGCACCCCGGACAGGGAAGGCACTGAAGCTTTCTTT CASTPDREGTEAFF
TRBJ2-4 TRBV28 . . TGTGCCAGCAGTTCGGAGCGTGGAAACATTCAGTACTTC CASSSERGNIQYF
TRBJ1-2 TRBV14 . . TGTGCCAGCAGCCAAGAAACCGGCGGGTATGGCTACACCTTC CASSQETGGYGYTF
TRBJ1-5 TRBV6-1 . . TGTGCCAGCAGTGAATTTGAGGGCTTTCGCAATCAGCCCCAGCATTTT CASSEFEGFRNQPQHF
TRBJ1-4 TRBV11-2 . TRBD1 TGTGCCAGCAGCTCCGGGACAGGGGGAGGATGGAGTGAAAAACTGTTTTTT CASSSGTGGGWSEKLFF
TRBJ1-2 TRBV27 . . TGTGCCAGCAGTTTAGTTGGAGGGACTAGTGGCTACACCTTC CASSLVGGTSGYTF
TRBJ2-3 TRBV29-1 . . TGCAGCGTTGCAGGTTTTGGGGAGATAGGCACAGATACGCAGTATTTT CSVAGFGEIGTDTQYF
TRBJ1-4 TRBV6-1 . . TGTGCCAGCAGTGAAGAGGATAGGGGGTGGGAAAAACTGTTTTTT CASSEEDRGWEKLFF
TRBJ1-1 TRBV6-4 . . TGTGCCAGCAGTGACCAAGCGTCAGGGACTGAAGCTTTCTTT CASSDQASGTEAFF
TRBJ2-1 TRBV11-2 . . TGTGCCAGCAGCTTACCTCTCTCCTACAATGAGCAGTTCTTC CASSLPLSYNEQFF
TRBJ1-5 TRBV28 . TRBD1 TGTGCCAGCAGTTTATGGGACAGGGGACAGCCCCAGCATTTT CASSLWDRGQPQHF
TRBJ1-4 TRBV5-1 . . TGCGCCAGCAGCTTGACTGAGGTCAATGAAAAACTGTTTTTT CASSLTEVNEKLFF
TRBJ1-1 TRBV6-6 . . TGTGCCAGCAAGGCGGGTAGTGAAGCTTTCTTT CASKAGSEAFF
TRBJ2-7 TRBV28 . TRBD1 TGTGCCAGCAGGACCCCCCAGGGACAGGGGTTCTACGAGCAGTACTTC CASRTPQGQGFYEQYF
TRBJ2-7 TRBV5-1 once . TGCGCCAGCAGCTTGGTGACGGGCTCCTACGAGCAGTACTTC CASSLVTGSYEQYF
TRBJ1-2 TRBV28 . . TGTGCCAGCAGTTCAATCTTCGGACAGATGCTGCGGGGCTACACCTTC CASSSIFGQMLRGYTF
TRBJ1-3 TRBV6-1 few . TGTGCCAGCAGTGAATTCGGGACTTACTCTGGAAACACCATATATTTT CASSEFGTYSGNTIYF
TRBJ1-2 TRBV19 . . TGTGCCAGTAACGGCGAGAGGGAATCGGATGGCTACACCTTC CASNGERESDGYTF
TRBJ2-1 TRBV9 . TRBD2 TGTGCCAGCAGCGACTTAGCGGGGGCCTACAATGAGCAGTTCTTC CASSDLAGAYNEQFF
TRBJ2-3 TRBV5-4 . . TGTGCCAGCAGCCCCGGTGGGACATCCAGCACAGATACGCAGTATTTT CASSPGGTSSTDTQYF
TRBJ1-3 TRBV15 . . TGTGCCACCAGCAGGGGGCAAGGAAACACCATATATTTT CATSRGQGNTIYF
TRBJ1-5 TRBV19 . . TGTGCCAGTGGTACTAAGCCCCAGCATTTT CASGTKPQHF
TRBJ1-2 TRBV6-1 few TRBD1 TGTGCCAGCAGTGAACAGGGGGCGAACTATGGCTACACCTTC CASSEQGANYGYTF
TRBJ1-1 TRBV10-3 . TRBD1 TGTGCCATCAGGGACAGGGAAGGGTTTGAAGCTTTCTTT CAIRDREGFEAFF
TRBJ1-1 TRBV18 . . TGTGCCAGCTCACCTTCGGTAAACACTGAAGCTTTCTTT CASSPSVNTEAFF
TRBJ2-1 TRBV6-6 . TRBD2 TGTGCCAGCAGGGGAGGCGGGGGGGCGAATGAGCAGTTCTTC CASRGGGGANEQFF
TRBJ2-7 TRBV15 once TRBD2 TGTGCCACCAGCCCCCCTGCAAGGGCTAGCGGGATTCGGGAGCAGTACTTC CATSPPARASGIREQYF
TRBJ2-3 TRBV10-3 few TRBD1 TGTGCCATCAGCCTTGGGACAGTCACAGATACGCAGTATTTT CAISLGTVTDTQYF